What follows describes a single TCR beta chain. Its antigen is unknown. One end of the junction varies from germline; a read error may be responsible. The data were taken from a study of blood T cells in healthy people across ages. Study results and limitations: From one million sequenced T cells, diversity estimates were lower bounds. Comparison with aged donors showed that long-lived donors had more naive CD4+ cells and higher diversity. Naive T cell percentage and TCR beta diversity correlated strongly.

Primed by a sample-barcoded 5' primer and a J-beta primer mix, a second PCR proceeded for about 6 to 11 cycles. TCRdb recomputed calls from the 5' RACE reads with MiXCR, one row per CDR3 protein. The table has roughly 1.7 million distinct CDR3 sequences, 34% seen once. CDR1 and CDR2 from the germline V gene are SGHDT and YYEEEE. The CDR3 totals 20 residues. Input material: blood. This clonotype originated in a woman in her twenties or thirties in good health. This chain connects TRBV5-6 to TRBJ2-3; 9 positions match TRBD2. CDR3 in DNA: TGTGCCAGCAGCTTGGTGATATCGGGTGGTGCTAGCGGGGTTTCAGATGCGCAGTATTTT. Amino acids: CASSLVISGGASGVSDAQYF.